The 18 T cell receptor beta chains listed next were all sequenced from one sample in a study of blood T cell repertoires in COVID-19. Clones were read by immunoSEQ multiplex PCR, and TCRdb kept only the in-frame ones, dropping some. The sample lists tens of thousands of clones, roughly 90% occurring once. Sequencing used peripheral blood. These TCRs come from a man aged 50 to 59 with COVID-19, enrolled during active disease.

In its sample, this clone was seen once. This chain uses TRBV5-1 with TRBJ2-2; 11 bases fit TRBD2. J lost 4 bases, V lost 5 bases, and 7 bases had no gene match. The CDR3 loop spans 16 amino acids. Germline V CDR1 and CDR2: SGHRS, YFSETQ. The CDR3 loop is CASRSGLAATTGELFF. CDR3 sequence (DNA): TGCGCCAGCAGATCGGGACTAGCGGCGACCACCGGGGAGCTGTTTTTT.

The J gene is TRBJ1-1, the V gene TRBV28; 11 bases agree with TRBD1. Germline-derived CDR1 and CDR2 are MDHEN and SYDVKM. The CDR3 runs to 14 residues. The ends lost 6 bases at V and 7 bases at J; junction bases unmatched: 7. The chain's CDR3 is CASSLRTGGLEAFF. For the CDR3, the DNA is TGTGCCAGCAGCCTAAGGACAGGGGGCCTTGAAGCTTTCTTT.

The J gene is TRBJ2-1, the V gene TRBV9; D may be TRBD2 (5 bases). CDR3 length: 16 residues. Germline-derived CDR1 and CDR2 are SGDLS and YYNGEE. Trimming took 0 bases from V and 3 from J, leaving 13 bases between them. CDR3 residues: CASSVAGSYGYNEQFF. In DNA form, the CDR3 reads TGTGCCAGCAGCGTAGCGGGATCTTACGGCTACAATGAGCAGTTCTTC.

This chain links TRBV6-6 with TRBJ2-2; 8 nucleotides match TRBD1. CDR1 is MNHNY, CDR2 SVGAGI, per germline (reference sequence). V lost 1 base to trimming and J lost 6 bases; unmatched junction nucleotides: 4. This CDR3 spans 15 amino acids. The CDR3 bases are TGTGCCAGCAGTTACTTATTACAGGGGGCCGGGGAGCTGTTTTTT. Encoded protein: CASSYLLQGAGELFF.

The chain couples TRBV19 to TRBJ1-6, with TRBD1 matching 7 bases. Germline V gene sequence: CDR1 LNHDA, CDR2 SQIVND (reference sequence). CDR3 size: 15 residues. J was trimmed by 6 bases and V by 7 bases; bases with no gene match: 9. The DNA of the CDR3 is TGTGCCAGTACCCCCTCAGGGGGGAGTAATTCACCCCTCCACTTT. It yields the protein CASTPSGGSNSPLHF.

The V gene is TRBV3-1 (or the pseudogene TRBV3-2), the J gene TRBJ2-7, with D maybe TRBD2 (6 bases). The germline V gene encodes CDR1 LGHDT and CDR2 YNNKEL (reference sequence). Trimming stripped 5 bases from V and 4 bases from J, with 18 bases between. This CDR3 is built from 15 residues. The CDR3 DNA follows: TGTGCCAGCAGCTTCGGGACTGCCGCATCTTACGAGCAGTACTTC. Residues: CASSFGTAASYEQYF.

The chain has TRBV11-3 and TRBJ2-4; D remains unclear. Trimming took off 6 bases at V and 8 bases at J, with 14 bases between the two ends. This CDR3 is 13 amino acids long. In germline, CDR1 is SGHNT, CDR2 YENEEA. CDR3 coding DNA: TGTGCCAGCAGTTATCAATCTATGGACATTCAGTACTTC. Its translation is CASSYQSMDIQYF.

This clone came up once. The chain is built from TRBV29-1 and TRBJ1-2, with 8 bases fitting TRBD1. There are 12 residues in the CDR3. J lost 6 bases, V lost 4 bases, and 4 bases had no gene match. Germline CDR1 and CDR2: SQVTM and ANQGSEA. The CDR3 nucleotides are TGCAGCGTTGTAGGACAGGGAAATGGCTACACCTTC. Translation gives CSVVGQGNGYTF.

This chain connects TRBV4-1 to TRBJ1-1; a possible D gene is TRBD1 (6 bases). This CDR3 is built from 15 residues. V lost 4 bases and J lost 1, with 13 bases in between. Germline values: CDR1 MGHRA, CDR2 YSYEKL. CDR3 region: CASSLATGSNTEAFF. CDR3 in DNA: TGCGCCAGCAGCCTAGCGACAGGTTCGAACACTGAAGCTTTCTTT.

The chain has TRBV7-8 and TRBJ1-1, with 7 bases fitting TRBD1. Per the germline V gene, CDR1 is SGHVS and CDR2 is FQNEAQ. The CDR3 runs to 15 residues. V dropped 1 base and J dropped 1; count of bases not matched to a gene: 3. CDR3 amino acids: CASSLVGQPNTEAFF. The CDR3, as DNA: TGTGCCAGCAGCTTAGTGGGACAGCCGAACACTGAAGCTTTCTTT.

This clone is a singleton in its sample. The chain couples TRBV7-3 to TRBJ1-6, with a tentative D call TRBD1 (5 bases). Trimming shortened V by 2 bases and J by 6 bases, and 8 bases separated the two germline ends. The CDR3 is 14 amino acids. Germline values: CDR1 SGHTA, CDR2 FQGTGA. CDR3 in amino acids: CASSLSQGNSPLHF. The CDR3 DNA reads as TGTGCCAGCAGCTTATCTCAGGGTAATTCACCCCTCCACTTT.

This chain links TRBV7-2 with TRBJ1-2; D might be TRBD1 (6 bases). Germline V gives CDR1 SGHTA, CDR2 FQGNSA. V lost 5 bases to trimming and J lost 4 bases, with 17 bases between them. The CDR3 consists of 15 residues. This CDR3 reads CASSTSGGGGYGYTF. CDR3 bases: TGTGCCAGCAGCACTAGCGGGGGCGGGGGCTATGGCTACACCTTC.

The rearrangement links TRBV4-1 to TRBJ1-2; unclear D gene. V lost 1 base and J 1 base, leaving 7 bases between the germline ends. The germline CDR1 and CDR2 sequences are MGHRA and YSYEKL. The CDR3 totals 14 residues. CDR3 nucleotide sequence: TGCGCCAGCAGCCAAGTAGCAGATAACTATGGCTACACCTTC. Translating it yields CASSQVADNYGYTF.

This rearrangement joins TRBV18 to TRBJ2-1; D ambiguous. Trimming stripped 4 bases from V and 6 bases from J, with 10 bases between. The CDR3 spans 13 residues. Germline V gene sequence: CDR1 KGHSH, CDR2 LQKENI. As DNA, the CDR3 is TGTGCCAGCTCACGATTTAACGGCAATGAGCAGTTCTTC. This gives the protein CASSRFNGNEQFF.

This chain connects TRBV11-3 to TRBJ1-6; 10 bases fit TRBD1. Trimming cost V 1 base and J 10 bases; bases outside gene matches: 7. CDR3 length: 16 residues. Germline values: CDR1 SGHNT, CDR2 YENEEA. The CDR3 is CASSLAGRDRGSPLHF. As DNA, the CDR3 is TGTGCCAGCAGCTTAGCGGGCCGGGACAGGGGCTCACCCCTCCACTTT.

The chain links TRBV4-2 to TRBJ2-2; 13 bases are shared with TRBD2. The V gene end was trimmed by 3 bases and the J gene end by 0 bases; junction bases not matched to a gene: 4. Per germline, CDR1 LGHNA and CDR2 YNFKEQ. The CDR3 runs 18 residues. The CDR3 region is CASSQALAGGPNTGELFF. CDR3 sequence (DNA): TGTGCCAGCAGCCAGGCACTAGCGGGGGGGCCGAACACCGGGGAGCTGTTTTTT.

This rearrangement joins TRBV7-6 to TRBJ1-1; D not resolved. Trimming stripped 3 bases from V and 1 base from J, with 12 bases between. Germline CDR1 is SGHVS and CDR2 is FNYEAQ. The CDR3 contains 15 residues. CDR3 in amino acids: CASSLRDGRNTEAFF. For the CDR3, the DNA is TGTGCCAGCAGCTTGAGGGATGGAAGGAACACTGAAGCTTTCTTT.

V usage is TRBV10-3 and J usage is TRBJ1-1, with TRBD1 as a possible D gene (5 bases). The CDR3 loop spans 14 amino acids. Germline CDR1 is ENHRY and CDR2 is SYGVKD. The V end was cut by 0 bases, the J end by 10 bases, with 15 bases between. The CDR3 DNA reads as TGTGCCATCAGTGAGTCGAGGGAGGGGTTCGGAGCTTTCTTT. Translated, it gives CAISESREGFGAFF.